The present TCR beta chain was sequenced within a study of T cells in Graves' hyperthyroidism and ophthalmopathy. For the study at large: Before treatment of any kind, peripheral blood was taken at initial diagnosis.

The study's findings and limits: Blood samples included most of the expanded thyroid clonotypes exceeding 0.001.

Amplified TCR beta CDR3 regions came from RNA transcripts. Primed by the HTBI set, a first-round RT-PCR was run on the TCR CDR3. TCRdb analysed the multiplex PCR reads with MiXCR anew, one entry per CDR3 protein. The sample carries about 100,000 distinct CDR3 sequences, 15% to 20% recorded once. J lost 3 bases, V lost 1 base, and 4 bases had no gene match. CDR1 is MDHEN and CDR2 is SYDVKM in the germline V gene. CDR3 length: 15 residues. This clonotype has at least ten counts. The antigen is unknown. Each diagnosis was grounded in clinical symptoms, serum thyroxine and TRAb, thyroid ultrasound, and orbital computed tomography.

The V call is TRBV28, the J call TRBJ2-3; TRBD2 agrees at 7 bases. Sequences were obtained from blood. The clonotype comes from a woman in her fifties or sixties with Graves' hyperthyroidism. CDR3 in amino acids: CASSLYRGVTDTQYF. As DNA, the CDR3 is TGTGCCAGCAGTTTATATCGGGGGGTGACAGATACGCAGTATTTT.